The clone carrying this T cell receptor (beta chain) was seen once. These data originate in a study of shared clonotypes between healthy human individuals. CD4+ cells were split into CD45RA+ naive and CD45RA-negative memory subsets. Profiling relied on immunoSEQ multiplex PCR, and the TCRdb table lists in-frame clones only, not all of them. The sample includes 2 million to 2.5 million clones, roughly 90% of them seen just once. The CDR3 totals 19 residues. Trimming removed 4 bases from V and 3 bases from J, with 25 bases in between. Germline lookup yields CDR1 MDHEN and CDR2 SYDVKM. This clonotype was obtained from a man aged 18 to 30 in good health. Some clones in this sample may be carry-over from other donors' samples. Sample: naive CD4+ T cells from PBMCs. Subset meaning: CD45RA+ positively selected. The V call is TRBV28, the J call TRBJ1-5; D possibly corresponds to TRBD1 (5 bases). In nucleotides, the CDR3 is TGTGCCAGCAGTTCCTACTGGGGTAAGCGGGGGTATACCAATCAGCCCCAGCATTTT. This translates into CASSSYWGKRGYTNQPQHF. Drawing the rest from reference TRBV28 and TRBJ1-5, the complete variable domain is DVKVTQSSRYLVKRTGEKVFLECVQDMDHENMFWYRQDPGLGLRLIYFSYDVKMKEKGDIPEGYSVSREKKERFSLILESASTNQTSMYLCASSSYWGKRGYTNQPQHFGDGTRLSIL.